The text below deals with one T cell receptor beta chain. This sample stems from a study of blood T cell repertoires in COVID-19. The wider study: The samples span acute and convalescent COVID-19 from the United States, Italy and Spain. PBMCs, B-cell-depleted T cells, or T cells were the source of the cDNA or gDNA that made up the material.

Original methodology: Quantification of nucleated cells was approximated via reference gene primer amplification. Sequencing used immunoSEQ multiplex PCR; TCRdb keeps in-frame clones, though not all of them. D and trimming come from the DNA, and the V and J calls and clone size come from that table. The sample holds 55,000 to 65,000 clones; roughly 85% are singletons and the top ten take more than 3%. V was shortened by 1 base and J by 3 bases, with 6 bases between the two germline ends. The CDR3 is 13 amino acids. Sequences were obtained from peripheral blood. This TCR was sampled from a man in his sixties with acute or convalescent COVID-19. The chain joins TRBV12-3 or TRBV12-4 to TRBJ1-2; D is possibly TRBD1 (6 bases). The CDR3 protein is CASSLGTDYGYTF. The CDR3 region has the DNA TGTGCCAGCAGTTTAGGGACAGACTATGGCTACACCTTC.